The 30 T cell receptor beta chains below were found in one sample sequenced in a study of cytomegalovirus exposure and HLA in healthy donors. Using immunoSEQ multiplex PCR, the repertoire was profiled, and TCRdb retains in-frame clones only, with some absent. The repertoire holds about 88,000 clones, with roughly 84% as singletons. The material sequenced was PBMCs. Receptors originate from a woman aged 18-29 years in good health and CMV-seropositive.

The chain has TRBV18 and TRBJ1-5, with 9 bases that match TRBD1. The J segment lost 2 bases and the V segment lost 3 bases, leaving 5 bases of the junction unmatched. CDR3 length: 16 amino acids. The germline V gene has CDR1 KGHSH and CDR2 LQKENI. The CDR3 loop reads CASSPGQGTGNQPQHF. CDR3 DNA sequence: TGTGCCAGCTCACCTGGACAGGGGACGGGCAATCAGCCCCAGCATTTT.

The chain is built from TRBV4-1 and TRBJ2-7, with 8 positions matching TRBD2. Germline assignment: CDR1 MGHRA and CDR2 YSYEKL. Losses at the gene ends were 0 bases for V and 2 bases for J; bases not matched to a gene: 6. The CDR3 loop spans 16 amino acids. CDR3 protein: CASSQETRGAAYEQYF. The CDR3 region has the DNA TGCGCCAGCAGCCAAGAGACGCGGGGGGCAGCCTACGAGCAGTACTTC.

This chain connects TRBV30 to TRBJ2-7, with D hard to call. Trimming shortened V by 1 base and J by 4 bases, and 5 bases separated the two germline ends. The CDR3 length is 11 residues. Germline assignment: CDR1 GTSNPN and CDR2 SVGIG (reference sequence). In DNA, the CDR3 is TGTGCCTGGAGTGACGCGTACGAGCAGTACTTC. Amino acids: CAWSDAYEQYF.

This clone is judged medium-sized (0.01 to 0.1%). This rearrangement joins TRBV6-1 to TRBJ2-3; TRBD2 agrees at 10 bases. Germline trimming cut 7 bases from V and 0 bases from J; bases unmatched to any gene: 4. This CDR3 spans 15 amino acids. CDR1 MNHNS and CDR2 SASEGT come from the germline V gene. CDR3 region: CASKLAGPSTDTQYF. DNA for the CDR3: TGTGCCAGCAAACTAGCGGGACCTAGCACAGATACGCAGTATTTT.

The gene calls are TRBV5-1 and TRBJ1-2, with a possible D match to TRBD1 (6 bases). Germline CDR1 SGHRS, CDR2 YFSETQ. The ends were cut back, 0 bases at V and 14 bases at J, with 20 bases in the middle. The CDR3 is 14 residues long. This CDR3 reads CASSLGGQAGARTF. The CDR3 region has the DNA TGCGCCAGCAGCTTGGGGGGCCAGGCAGGGGCGAGGACCTTC. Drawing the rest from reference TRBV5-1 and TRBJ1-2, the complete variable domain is KAGVTQTPRYLIKTRGQQVTLSCSPISGHRSVSWYQQTPGQGLQFLFEYFSETQRNKGNFPGRFSGRQFSNSRSEMNVSTLELGDSALYLCASSLGGQAGARTFGSGTRLTVV.

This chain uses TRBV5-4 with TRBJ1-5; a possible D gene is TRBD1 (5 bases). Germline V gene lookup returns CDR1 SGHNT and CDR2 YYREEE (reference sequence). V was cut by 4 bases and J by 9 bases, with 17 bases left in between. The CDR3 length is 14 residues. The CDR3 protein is CASSPGRGTGPQHF. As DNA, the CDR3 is TGTGCCAGCAGCCCCGGACGGGGGACGGGGCCCCAGCATTTT.

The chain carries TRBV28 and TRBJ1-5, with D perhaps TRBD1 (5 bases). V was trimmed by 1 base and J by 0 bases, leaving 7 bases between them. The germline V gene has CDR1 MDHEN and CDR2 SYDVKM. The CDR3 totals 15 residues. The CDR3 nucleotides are TGTGCCAGCAGTTTATTAGGGGATAGCAATCAGCCCCAGCATTTT. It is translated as CASSLLGDSNQPQHF. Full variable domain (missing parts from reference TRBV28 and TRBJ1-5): DVKVTQSSRYLVKRTGEKVFLECVQDMDHENMFWYRQDPGLGLRLIYFSYDVKMKEKGDIPEGYSVSREKKERFSLILESASTNQTSMYLCASSLLGDSNQPQHFGDGTRLSIL.

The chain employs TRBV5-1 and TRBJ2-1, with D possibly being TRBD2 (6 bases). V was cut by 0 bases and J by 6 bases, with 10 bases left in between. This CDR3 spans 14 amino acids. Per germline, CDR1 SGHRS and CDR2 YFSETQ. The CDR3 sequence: CASSLVGGLNEQFF. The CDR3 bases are TGCGCCAGCAGCTTGGTGGGGGGTCTCAATGAGCAGTTCTTC. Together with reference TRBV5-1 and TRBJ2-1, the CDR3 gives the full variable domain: KAGVTQTPRYLIKTRGQQVTLSCSPISGHRSVSWYQQTPGQGLQFLFEYFSETQRNKGNFPGRFSGRQFSNSRSEMNVSTLELGDSALYLCASSLVGGLNEQFFGPGTRLTVL.

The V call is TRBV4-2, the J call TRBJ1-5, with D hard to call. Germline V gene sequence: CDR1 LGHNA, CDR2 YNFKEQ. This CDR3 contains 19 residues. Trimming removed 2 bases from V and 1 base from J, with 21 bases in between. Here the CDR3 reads CASSQYTPSDPGSNQPQHF. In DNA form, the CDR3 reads TGTGCCAGCAGCCAATATACACCCTCCGACCCGGGGAGCAATCAGCCCCAGCATTTT.

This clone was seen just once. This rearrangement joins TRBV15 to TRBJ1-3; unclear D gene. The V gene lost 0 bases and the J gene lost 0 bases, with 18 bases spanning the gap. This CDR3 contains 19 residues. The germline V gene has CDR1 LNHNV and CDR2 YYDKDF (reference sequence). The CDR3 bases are TGTGCCACCAGCAGAGATTACCCCTCCCTCGTTAGCTCTGGAAACACCATATATTTT. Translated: CATSRDYPSLVSSGNTIYF.

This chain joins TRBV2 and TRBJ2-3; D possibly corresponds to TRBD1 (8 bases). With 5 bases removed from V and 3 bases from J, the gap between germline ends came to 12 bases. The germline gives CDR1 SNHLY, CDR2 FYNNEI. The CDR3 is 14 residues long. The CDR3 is CASSSQGGTDTQYF. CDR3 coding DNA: TGTGCCAGCAGTTCACAGGGGGGGACAGATACGCAGTATTTT.

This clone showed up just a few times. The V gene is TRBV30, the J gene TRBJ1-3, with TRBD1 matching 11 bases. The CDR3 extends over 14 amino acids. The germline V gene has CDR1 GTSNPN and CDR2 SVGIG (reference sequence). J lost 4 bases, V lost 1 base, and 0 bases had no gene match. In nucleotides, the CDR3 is TGTGCCTGGAGTGGGGACAGGGGGGGAAACACCATATATTTT. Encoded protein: CAWSGDRGGNTIYF.

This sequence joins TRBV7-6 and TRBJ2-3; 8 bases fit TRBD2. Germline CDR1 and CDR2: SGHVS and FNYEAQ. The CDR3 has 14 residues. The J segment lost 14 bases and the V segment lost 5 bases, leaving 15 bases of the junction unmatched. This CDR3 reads CASSPTSGTRLLYF. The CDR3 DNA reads TGTGCCAGCAGCCCGACATCCGGGACTAGACTTTTGTATTTT.

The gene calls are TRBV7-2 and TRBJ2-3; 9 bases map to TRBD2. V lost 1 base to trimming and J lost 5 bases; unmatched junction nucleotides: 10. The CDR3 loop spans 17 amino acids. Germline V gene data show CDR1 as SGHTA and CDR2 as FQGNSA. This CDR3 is CASSLVRRGGLGDTQYF. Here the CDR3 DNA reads TGTGCCAGCAGCTTAGTCCGGCGGGGGGGCCTGGGAGATACGCAGTATTTT. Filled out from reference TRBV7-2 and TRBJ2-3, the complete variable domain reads GAGVSQSPSNKVTEKGKDVELRCDPISGHTALYWYRQSLGQGLEFLIYFQGNSAPDKSGLPSDRFSAERTGGSVSTLTIQRTQQEDSAVYLCASSLVRRGGLGDTQYFGPGTRLTVL.

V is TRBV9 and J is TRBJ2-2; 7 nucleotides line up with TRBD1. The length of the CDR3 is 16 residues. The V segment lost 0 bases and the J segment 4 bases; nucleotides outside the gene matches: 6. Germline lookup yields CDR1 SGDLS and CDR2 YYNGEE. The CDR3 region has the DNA TGTGCCAGCAGCGTAGCTGACGACAGGGCCACCGGGGAGCTGTTTTTT. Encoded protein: CASSVADDRATGELFF. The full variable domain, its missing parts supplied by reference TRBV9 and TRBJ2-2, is DSGVTQTPKHLITATGQRVTLRCSPRSGDLSVYWYQQSLDQGLQFLIQYYNGEERAKGNILERFSAQQFPDLHSELNLSSLELGDSALYFCASSVADDRATGELFFGEGSRLTVL.

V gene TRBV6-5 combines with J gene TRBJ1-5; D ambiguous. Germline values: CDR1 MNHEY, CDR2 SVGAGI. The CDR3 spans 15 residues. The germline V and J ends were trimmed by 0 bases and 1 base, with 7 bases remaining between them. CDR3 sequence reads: CASSYSWPSNQPQHF. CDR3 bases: TGTGCCAGCAGTTACTCGTGGCCAAGCAATCAGCCCCAGCATTTT.

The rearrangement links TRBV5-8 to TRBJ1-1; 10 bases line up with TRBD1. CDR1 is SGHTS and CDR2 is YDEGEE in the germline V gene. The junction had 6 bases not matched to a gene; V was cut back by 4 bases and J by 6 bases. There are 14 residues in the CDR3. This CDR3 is CASSPRQGAAEAFF. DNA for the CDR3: TGTGCCAGCAGCCCTCGACAGGGGGCTGCTGAAGCTTTCTTT.

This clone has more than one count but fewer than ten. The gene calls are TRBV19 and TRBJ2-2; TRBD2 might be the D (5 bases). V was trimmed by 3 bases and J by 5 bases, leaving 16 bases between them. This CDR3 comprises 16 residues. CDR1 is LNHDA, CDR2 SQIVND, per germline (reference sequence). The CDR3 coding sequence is TGTGCCAGTAGTATCGATAGGGTATCGGGGACCGGGGAGCTGTTTTTT. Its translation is CASSIDRVSGTGELFF.

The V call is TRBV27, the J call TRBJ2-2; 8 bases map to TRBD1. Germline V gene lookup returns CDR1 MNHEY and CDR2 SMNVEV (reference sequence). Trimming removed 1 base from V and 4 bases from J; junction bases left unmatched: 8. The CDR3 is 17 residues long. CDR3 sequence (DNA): TGTGCCAGCAGTTTATTCGCCGACAGGGGAGGCACCGGGGAGCTGTTTTTT. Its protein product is CASSLFADRGGTGELFF.

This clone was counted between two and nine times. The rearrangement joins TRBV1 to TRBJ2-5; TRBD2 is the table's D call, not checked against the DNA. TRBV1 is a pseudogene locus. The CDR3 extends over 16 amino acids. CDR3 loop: CTSSQDLERKWETQYF. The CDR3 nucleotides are TGCACCAGCAGCCAAGATCTTGAGCGGAAATGGGAGACCCAGTACTTC.

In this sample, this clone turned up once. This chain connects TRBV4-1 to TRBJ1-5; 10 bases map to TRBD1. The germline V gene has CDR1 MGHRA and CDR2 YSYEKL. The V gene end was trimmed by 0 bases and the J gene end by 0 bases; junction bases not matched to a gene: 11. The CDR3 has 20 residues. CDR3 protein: CASSQDFRTGGEYSNQPQHF. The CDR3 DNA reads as TGCGCCAGCAGCCAAGATTTCAGGACAGGGGGGGAATATAGCAATCAGCCCCAGCATTTT.

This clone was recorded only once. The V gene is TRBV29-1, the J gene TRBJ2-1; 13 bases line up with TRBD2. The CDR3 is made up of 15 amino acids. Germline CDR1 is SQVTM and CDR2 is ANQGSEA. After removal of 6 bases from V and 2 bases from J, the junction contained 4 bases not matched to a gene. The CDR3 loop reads CSVTSGGAAYNEQFF. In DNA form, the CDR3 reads TGCAGCGTCACTAGCGGGGGGGCCGCCTACAATGAGCAGTTCTTC.

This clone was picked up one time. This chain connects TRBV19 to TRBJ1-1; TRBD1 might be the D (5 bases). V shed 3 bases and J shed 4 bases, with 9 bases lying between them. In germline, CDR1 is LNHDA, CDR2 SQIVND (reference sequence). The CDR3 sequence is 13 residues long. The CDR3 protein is CASSIWGVTEAFF. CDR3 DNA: TGTGCCAGTAGTATTTGGGGCGTCACTGAAGCTTTCTTT.

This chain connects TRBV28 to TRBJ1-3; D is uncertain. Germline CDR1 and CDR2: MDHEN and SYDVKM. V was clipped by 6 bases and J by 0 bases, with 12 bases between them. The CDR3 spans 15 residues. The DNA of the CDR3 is TGTGCCAGCAGCCTTGGACTGAACTCTGGAAACACCATATATTTT. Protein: CASSLGLNSGNTIYF.

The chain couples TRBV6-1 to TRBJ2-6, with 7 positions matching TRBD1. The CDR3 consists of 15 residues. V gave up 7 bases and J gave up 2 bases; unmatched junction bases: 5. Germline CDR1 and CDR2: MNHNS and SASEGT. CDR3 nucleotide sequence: TGTGCCAGCAATTTACAGGGGACTGGGGCCAACGTCCTGACTTTC. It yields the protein CASNLQGTGANVLTF.

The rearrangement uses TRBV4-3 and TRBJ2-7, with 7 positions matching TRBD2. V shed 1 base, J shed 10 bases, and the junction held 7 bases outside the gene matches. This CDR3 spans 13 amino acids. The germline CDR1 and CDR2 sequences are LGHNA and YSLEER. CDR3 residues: CASSQGREAGQYF. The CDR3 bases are TGCGCCAGCAGCCAAGGACGGGAGGCGGGACAGTACTTC.

The CDR3 DNA follows: TGTGCCAGCAGCCAAAGGGAGGGGGTGGACACTGAAGCTTTCTTT. Protein product: CASSQREGVDTEAFF. V and J are TRBV7-8 and TRBJ1-1; tentatively, D is TRBD1 (6 bases). CDR1 SGHVS and CDR2 FQNEAQ come from the germline V gene. The CDR3 has 15 residues. Trimming pared 5 bases from V and 3 bases from J, leaving 16 bases between.

The CDR3 DNA follows: TGTGCCATCAGTGAGTCCAGGGGGAAGGAAGAGACCCAGTACTTC. It yields the protein CAISESRGKEETQYF. The genes are TRBV10-3 and TRBJ2-5; 7 bases match TRBD1. The CDR3 is 15 residues long. Trimming cost V 0 bases and J 3 bases; bases outside gene matches: 4. Germline lookup yields CDR1 ENHRY and CDR2 SYGVKD.

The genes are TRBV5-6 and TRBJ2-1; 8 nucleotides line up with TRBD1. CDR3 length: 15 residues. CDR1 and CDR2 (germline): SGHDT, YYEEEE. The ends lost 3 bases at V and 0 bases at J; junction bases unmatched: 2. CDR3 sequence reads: CASSSTGDSYNEQFF. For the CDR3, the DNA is TGTGCCAGCAGCTCGACAGGGGACTCCTACAATGAGCAGTTCTTC.

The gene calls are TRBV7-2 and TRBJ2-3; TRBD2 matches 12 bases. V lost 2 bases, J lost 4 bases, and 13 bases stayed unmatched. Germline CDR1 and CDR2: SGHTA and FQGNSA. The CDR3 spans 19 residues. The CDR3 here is CASSLMASGGAISADTQYF. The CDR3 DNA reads TGTGCCAGCAGCTTAATGGCTAGCGGGGGGGCCATATCGGCAGATACGCAGTATTTT.